The clone carrying this T cell receptor beta chain has a count of ten or more. This sample stems from a study of shared clonotypes between healthy human individuals. Study summary: Each donor contributed plates that comprised three CD4 naive, three CD4 memory, two CD8 naive and one CD8 memory.

The trim removed 4 bases at V and 3 bases at J, leaving 5 bases unmatched. This CDR3 is 14 amino acids long. Germline CDR1 and CDR2: MGHDK and SYGVNS. Under the authors' procedure: Junction-only immunoSEQ data arrived without quality scores, meaning filtering differed. The assay was immunoSEQ multiplex PCR, and TCRdb's table has in-frame clones only and misses some. V and J calls and clone size are given by that table; D and trimming were obtained from the DNA. The sample has about 2 million clones, around 95% seen once; the top ten hold 0.13%. The donors, healthy adults who were HIV-negative, had experienced no recent acute infections or vaccinations. Subsets obtained from CD4+ cells comprised CD45RA+ naive and CD45RA-negative memory cells.

This receptor was taken from a man aged 18 to 30 in good health. The material sequenced was naive CD4+ T cells sorted from blood. Subset here: CD45RA+ positively selected. This sequence joins TRBV25-1 and TRBJ1-2; 7 nucleotides line up with TRBD1. CDR3 loop: CASSARGLHYGYTF. In nucleotides, the CDR3 is TGTGCCAGCAGTGCGAGGGGGCTTCACTATGGCTACACCTTC.